This T cell receptor (beta chain) was identified during a study of neoadjuvant anti-PD-1 for oral cavity cancer. Study details: Patients mostly received three to four biweekly nivolumab doses at 3 mg/kg before surgery. Whole-study results and caveats: Only three patients per response group were TCR-analyzed; validation needed.

The data were produced by immunoSEQ multiplex PCR, yet TCRdb's version contains in-frame clones alone and is incomplete. This table holds around 15,000 clones, about 72% found once. In the case of this clone: Antigen: not known.

The germline gives CDR1 SGHTA, CDR2 FQGNSA. The CDR3 is made up of 16 amino acids. Trimming took 1 base from V and 2 from J, leaving 15 bases between them. The chain is built from TRBV7-2 and TRBJ2-7; D gene uncertain. This receptor was taken from a person aged 40 to 85 with oral cavity squamous cell carcinoma. The source material was PBMCs, sampled before nivolumab (anti-PD-1) treatment. The CDR3 nucleotides read TGTGCCAGCAGCTTAGGTCGGCCTCGGAACCCCTACGAGCAGTACTTC. Residues: CASSLGRPRNPYEQYF.